This is a list of T cell receptor beta chains from one sample in a study of blood T cell repertoires in COVID-19. Assay: immunoSEQ multiplex PCR; the TCRdb copy retains only in-frame clones and omits some. This table has more than 250,000 clones, over 75% appearing once. Sequencing was performed on peripheral blood. All receptors come from a human donor in a cohort sampled during active COVID-19. Both conserved end residues are part of each CDR3. D genes are given only for firm matches. The listing skips clone size in some rows; elsewhere it reads once, few, many or a size class.

j_gene: TRBJ1-1
abundance: -
d_gene: -
v_gene: TRBV5-1
len: 14
CDR3nt: TGCGCCAGCAGCTTGGCCGGGATGAACACTGAAGCTTTCTTT
CDR3aa: CASSLAGMNTEAFF

j_gene: TRBJ1-2
abundance: once
d_gene: -
v_gene: TRBV15
len: 14
CDR3nt: TGTGCCACCAGCAGAGAGGGCGGGGGCTATGGCTACACCTTC
CDR3aa: CATSREGGGYGYTF

j_gene: TRBJ2-7
abundance: -
d_gene: TRBD1
v_gene: TRBV11-2
len: 16
CDR3nt: TGTGCCAGCAGCTTAAGGGGTCAGGGGGCATCCTACGAGCAGTACTTC
CDR3aa: CASSLRGQGASYEQYF

j_gene: TRBJ2-5
abundance: once
d_gene: TRBD1
v_gene: TRBV24-1
len: 16
CDR3nt: TGTGCCACCAGTGATTCCCGCAGGGGGCAGATGGAGACCCAGTACTTC
CDR3aa: CATSDSRRGQMETQYF

j_gene: TRBJ1-3
abundance: -
d_gene: -
v_gene: TRBV2
len: 13
CDR3nt: TGTGCCAGCAGTGAACAGGGCGAGAACACCATATATTTT
CDR3aa: CASSEQGENTIYF

j_gene: TRBJ1-1
abundance: -
d_gene: TRBD1
v_gene: TRBV20-1
len: 13
CDR3nt: TGCAGTGCTAGTTGGGTCAGGGGGCAAGGAGCTTTCTTT
CDR3aa: CSASWVRGQGAFF

j_gene: TRBJ1-3
abundance: few
d_gene: -
v_gene: TRBV5-6
len: 17
CDR3nt: TGTGCCAGCAGCTTTATGACGGACTTTAGCTCTGGAAACACCATATATTTT
CDR3aa: CASSFMTDFSSGNTIYF

j_gene: TRBJ2-7
abundance: -
d_gene: TRBD2
v_gene: TRBV7-8
len: 16
CDR3nt: TGTGCCAGCAGCCCCTCCTGGAGGGAGGGCTACAACGAGCAGTACTTC
CDR3aa: CASSPSWREGYNEQYF

j_gene: TRBJ1-1
abundance: -
d_gene: -
v_gene: TRBV4-1
len: 18
CDR3nt: TGCGCCAGCAGCCAAGGACCGTTACGGACAAGGATGAACACTGAAGCTTTCTTT
CDR3aa: CASSQGPLRTRMNTEAFF

j_gene: TRBJ1-1
abundance: -
d_gene: -
v_gene: TRBV15
len: 12
CDR3nt: TGTGCCACCAGCAGAGAGGGCAGGGGAGCTTTCTTT
CDR3aa: CATSREGRGAFF

j_gene: TRBJ2-1
abundance: -
d_gene: TRBD2
v_gene: TRBV9
len: 16
CDR3nt: TGTGCCAGCAGCGTAGTTGATAGCGGGAGGCTAAATGAGCAGTTCTTC
CDR3aa: CASSVVDSGRLNEQFF

j_gene: TRBJ1-5
abundance: -
d_gene: -
v_gene: TRBV3-1/TRBV3-2
len: 14
CDR3nt: TGTGCCAGCAGCCCGCAGGCGTCGGGACAGCCCCAGCATTTT
CDR3aa: CASSPQASGQPQHF

j_gene: TRBJ1-1
abundance: -
d_gene: -
v_gene: TRBV25-1
len: 15
CDR3nt: TGTGCCAGCCGTATCAAACAGTTGGAGAACACTGAAGCTTTCTTT
CDR3aa: CASRIKQLENTEAFF